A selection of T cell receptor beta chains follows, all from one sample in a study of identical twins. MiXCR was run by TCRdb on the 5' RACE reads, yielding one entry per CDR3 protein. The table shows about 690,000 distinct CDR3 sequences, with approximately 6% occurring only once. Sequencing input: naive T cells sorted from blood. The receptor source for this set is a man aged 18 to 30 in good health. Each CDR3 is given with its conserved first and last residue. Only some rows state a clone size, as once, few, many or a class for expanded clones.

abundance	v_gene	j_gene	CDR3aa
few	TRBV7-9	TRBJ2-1	CASSANRAEQFF
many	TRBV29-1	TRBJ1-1	CSGKMNTEAFF
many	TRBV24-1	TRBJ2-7	CATTGRRDGTYEQYF
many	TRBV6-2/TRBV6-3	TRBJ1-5	CASSYLGRGPQHF
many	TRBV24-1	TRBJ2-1	CATSAETADYNEQFF
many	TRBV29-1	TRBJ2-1	CSVESGRAYNEQFF
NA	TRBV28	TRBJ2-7	CASSPAAGVGYEQYF
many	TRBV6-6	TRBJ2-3	CATKQGATDTQYF
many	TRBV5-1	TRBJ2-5	CASTQETQYF
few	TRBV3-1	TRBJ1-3	CASSQPPPGNTIYF
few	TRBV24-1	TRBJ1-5	CATGGASGNQPQHF
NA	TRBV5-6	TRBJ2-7	CASSPDGTGTYEQYF
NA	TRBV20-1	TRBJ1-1	CSARDVRGGTEAFF
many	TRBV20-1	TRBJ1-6	CSAIGTGGNSPLHF
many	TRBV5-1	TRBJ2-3	CASSWAAGGRTDTQYF
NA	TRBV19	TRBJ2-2	CASARAGGIPGELFF
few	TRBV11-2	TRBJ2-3	CASSLWPLGWEGVTDTQYF
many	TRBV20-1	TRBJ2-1	CSARDLRAPVEQFF
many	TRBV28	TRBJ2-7	CASSVPTSGIITYEQYF
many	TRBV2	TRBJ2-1	CASRGRLAGGPYNEQFF
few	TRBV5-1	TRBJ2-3	CASSLTSGSLLDTQYF
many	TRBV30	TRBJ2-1	CAWSGNEQFF
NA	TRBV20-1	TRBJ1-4	CSASLPQGLDEKLFF
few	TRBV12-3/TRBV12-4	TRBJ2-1	CASSVMPGLAGGNEQFF
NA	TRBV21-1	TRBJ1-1	CASKPQNSAEAFF
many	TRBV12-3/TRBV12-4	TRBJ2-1	CASSLAVTNEQFF
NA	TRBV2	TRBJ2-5	CASILASGSQETQYF
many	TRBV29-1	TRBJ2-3	CSVAGTDTQYF
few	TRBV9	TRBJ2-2	CASSSRWGASNTGELFF
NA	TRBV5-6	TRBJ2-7	CASSFGTEHYEQYF
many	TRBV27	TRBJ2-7	CASSWASGGSSYEQYF
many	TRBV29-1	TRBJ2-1	CSAPQFLAGIDNEQFF
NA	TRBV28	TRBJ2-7	CASSLVSGSLSWEQYF
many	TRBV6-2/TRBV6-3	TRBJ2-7	CASRSLAGISYEQYF
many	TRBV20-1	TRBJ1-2	CSAATGGRGYTF
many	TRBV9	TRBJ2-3	CASSVGAGGVGDTQYF
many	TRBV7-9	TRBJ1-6	CASSVQGGPLHF
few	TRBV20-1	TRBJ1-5	CSARGTVRNQPQHF
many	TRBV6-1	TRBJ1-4	CASRTGTVSEKLFF
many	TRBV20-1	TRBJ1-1	CSAREVISSNTEAFF
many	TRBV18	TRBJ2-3	CASSQTDTQYF
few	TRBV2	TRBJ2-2	CANLDVRGSGELFF
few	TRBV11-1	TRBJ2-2	CASSFLGHTGELFF
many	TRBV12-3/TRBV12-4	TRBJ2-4	CASSLAGVPIQYF
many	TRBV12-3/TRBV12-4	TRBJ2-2	CASSDPGQGAVPGELFF
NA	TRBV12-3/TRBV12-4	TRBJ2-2	CASSSPEKAGDLFF
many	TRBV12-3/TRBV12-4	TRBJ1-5	CASSLYGTGEGQPQHF
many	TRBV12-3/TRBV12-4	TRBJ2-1	CASSYDSPRNEQFF
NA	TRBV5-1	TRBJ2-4	CASSLDGTSGRPSGSAKNIQYF
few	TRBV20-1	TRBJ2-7	CSATDRVTYEQYF
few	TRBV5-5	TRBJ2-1	CASSFELAGEVFF
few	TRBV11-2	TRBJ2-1	CASSSARDTYNEQFF
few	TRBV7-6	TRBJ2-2	CASSKTRLAGGTGELFF
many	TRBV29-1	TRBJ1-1	CSVSPGLMNTEAFF